The T cell receptor (beta chain) described here comes from a study of radiotherapy plus CTLA-4 blockade in lung cancer. The study, taken as a whole, reports: There was expansion of tumor-derived TCR clones in blood after radiotherapy plus ipilimumab. Early clonal dynamics of blood T cells, together with interferon-beta, were reported as the best response predictor.

Some clones are missing from TCRdb's copy, which holds only in-frame ones; the method was immunoSEQ multiplex PCR. The table lists about 86,000 clones, roughly four fifths of them singletons. Per the germline V gene, CDR1 is KGHSH and CDR2 is LQKENI. The CDR3 extends over 14 amino acids. V gave up 6 bases and J gave up 9 bases, with 18 bases separating them. Each patient with chemo-refractory metastatic non-small-cell lung cancer was treated with focal radiation plus CTLA-4 blockade using ipilimumab. Points on this clone: Its antigen is currently unknown.

The genes are TRBV18 and TRBJ2-1; D possibly corresponds to TRBD2 (7 bases). Sequenced here: peripheral blood, sampled from a patient treated with radiotherapy plus ipilimumab. The sequence derives from a human donor with non-small cell lung cancer who had stable disease on radiotherapy plus ipilimumab. CDR3 sequence reads: CASSYVGGPGEQFF. CDR3 sequence (DNA): TGTGCCAGCTCCTATGTGGGGGGGCCGGGTGAGCAGTTCTTC.